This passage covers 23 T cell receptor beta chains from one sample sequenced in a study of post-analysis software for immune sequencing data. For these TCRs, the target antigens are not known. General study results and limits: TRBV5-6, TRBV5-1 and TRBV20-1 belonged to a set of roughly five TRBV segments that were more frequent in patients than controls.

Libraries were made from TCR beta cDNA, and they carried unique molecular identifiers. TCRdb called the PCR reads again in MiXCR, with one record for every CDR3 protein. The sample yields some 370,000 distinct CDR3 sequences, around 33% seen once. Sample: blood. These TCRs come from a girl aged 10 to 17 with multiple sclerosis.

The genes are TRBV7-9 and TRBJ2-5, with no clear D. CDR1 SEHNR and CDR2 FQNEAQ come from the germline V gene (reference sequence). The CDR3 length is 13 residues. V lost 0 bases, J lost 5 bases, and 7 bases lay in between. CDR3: CASSLARLETQYF. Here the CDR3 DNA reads TGTGCCAGCAGCTTAGCCAGGTTGGAGACCCAGTACTTC.

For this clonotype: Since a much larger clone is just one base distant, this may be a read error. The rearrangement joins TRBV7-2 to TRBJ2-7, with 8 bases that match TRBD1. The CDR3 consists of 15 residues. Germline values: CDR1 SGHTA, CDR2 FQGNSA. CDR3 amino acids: CVSSLGQGPSYEQYF. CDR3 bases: TGTGTCAGCAGCTTAGGACAGGGACCATCCTACGAGCAGTACTTC.

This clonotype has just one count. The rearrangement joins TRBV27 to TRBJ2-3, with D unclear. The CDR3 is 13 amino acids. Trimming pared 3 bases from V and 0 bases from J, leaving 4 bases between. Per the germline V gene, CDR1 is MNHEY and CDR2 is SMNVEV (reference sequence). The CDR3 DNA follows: TGTGCCAGCAGTTTTCCCAGCACAGATACGCAGTATTTT. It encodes CASSFPSTDTQYF.

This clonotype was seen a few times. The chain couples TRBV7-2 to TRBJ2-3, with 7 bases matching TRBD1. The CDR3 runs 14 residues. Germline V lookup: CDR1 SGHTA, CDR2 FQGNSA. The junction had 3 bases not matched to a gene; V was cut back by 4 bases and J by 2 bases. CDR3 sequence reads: CASSWDRPTDTQYF. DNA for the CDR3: TGTGCCAGCAGCTGGGACAGACCCACAGATACGCAGTATTTT.

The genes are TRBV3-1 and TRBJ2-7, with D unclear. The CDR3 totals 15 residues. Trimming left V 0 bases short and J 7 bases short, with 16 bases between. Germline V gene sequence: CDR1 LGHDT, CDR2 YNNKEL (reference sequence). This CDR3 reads CASSQDSELNNEQYF. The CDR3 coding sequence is TGTGCCAGCAGCCAAGACTCGGAACTAAACAATGAGCAGTACTTC.

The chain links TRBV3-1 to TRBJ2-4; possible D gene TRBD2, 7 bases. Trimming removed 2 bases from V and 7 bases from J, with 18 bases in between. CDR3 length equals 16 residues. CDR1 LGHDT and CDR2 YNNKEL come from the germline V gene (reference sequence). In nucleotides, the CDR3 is TGTGCCAGCAGCCAACGGCGGGGGCCATCCCCCAACATTCAGTACTTC. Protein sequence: CASSQRRGPSPNIQYF.

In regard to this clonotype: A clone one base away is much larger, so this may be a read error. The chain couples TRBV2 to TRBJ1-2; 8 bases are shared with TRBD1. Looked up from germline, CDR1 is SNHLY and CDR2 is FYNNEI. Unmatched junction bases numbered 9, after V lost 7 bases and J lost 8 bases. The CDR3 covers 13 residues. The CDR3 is CASNRQGRGGYTF. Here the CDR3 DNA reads TGTGCCAGCAACAGACAGGGGCGAGGCGGCTACACCTTC.

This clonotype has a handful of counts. This CDR3 is CASSYSRQGMTEAFF. DNA for the CDR3: TGTGCCAGCAGTTACTCAAGACAGGGTATGACTGAAGCTTTCTTT. The chain carries TRBV6-5 and TRBJ1-1; 7 bases are shared with TRBD1. Germline V CDR1 and CDR2: MNHEY, SVGAGI. The CDR3 covers 15 residues. The trim removed 0 bases at V and 5 bases at J, leaving 6 bases unmatched.

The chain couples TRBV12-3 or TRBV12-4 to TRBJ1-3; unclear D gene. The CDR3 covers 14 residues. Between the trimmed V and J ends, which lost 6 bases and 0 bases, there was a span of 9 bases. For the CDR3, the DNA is TGTGCCAGCAGCCGACATGGCTCTGGAAACACCATATATTTT. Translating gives CASSRHGSGNTIYF.

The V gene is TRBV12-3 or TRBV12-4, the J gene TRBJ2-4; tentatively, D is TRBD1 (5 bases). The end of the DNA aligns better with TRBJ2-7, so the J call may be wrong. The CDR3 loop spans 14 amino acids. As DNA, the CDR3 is TGTGCCAGCAGTTTGGGGCTCCCCTCCTACGAGCAGTACTTC. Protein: CASSLGLPSYEQYF.

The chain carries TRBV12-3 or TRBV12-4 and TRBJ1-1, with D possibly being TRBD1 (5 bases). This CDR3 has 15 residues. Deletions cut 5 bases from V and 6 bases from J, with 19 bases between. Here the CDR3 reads CASSPPRRDGAEAFF. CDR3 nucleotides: TGTGCCAGCAGTCCCCCGAGGAGGGACGGGGCTGAAGCTTTCTTT.

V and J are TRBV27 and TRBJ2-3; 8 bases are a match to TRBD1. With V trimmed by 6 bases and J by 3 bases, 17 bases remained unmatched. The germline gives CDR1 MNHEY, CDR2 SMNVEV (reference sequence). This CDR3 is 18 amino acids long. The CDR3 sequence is CASSSFIGQGLRTDTQYF. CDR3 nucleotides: TGTGCCAGCAGCTCCTTTATAGGACAGGGTTTGAGAACAGATACGCAGTATTTT.

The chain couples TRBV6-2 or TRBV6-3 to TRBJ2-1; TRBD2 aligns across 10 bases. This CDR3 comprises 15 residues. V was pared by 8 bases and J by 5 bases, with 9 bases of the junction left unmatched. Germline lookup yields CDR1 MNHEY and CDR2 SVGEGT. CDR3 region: CASLGSGGYNNEQFF. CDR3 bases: TGTGCCAGCCTCGGTAGCGGGGGGTACAACAATGAGCAGTTCTTC.

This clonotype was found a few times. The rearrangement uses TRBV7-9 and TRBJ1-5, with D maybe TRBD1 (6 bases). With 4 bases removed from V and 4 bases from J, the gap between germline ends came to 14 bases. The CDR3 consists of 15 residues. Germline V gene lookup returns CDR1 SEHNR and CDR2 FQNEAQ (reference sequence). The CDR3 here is CASSSPEGGNQPQHF. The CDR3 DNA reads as TGTGCCAGCAGCTCCCCAGAGGGGGGGAATCAGCCCCAGCATTTT.

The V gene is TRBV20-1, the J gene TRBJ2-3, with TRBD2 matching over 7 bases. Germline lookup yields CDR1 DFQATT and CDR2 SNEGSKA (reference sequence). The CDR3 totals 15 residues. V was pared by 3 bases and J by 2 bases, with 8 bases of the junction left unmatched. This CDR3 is CSARATSRNTDTQYF. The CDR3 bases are TGCAGTGCTAGGGCGACTAGCAGAAACACAGATACGCAGTATTTT.

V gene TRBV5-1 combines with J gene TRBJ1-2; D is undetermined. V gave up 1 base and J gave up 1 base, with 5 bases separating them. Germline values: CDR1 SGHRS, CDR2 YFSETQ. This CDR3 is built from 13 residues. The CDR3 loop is CASSLQVNYGYTF. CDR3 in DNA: TGCGCCAGCAGCTTGCAGGTTAACTATGGCTACACCTTC.

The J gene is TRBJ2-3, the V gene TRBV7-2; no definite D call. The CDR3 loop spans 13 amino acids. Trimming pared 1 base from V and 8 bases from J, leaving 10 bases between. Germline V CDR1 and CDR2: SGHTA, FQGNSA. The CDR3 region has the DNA TGTGCCAGCAGCTTAGTTTTGGCAGGTACGCAGTATTTT. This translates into CASSLVLAGTQYF.

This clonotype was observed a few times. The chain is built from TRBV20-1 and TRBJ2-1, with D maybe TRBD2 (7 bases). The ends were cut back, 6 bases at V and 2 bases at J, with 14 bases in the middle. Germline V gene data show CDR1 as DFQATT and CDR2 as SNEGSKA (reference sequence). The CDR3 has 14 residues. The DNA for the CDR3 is TGCAGTGCCGGGGGCGGGGGCCCCTACAATGAGCAGTTCTTC. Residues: CSAGGGGPYNEQFF.

The CDR3 loop reads CASSQELAGAYNEQFF. CDR3 nucleotide sequence: TGTGCCAGCAGCCAAGAGTTAGCGGGGGCCTACAATGAGCAGTTCTTC. This sequence joins TRBV4-2 and TRBJ2-1; 9 bases line up with TRBD2. V was pared by 0 bases and J by 2 bases, with 2 bases of the junction left unmatched. Germline V CDR1 and CDR2: LGHNA, YNFKEQ. CDR3 length: 16 residues.

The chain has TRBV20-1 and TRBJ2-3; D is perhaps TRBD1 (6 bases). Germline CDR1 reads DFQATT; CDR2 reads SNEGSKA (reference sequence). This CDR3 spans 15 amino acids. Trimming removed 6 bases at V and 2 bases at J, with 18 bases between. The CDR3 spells CSAPRGHLLTDTQYF. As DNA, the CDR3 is TGCAGTGCCCCCCGGGGACACCTACTCACAGATACGCAGTATTTT.

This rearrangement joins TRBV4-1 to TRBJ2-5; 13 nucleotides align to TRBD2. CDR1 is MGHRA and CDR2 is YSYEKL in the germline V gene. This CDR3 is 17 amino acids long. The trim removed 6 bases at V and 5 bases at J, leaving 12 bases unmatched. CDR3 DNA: TGCGCCAGCAGGCGAGGAGTACTAGCGGGGGGGAGGGAGACCCAGTACTTC. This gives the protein CASRRGVLAGGRETQYF.

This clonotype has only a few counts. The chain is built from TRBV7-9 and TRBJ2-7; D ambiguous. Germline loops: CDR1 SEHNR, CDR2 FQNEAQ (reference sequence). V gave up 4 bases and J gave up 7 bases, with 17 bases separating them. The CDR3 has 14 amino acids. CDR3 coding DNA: TGTGCCAGCAGCTCCACCGGGCCCCTTGAAGAGCAGTACTTC. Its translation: CASSSTGPLEEQYF. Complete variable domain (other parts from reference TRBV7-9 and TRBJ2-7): DTGVSQNPRHKITKRGQNVTFRCDPISEHNRLYWYRQTLGQGPEFLTYFQNEAQLEKSRLLSDRFSAERPKGSFSTLEIQRTEQGDSAMYLCASSSTGPLEEQYFGPGTRLTVT.

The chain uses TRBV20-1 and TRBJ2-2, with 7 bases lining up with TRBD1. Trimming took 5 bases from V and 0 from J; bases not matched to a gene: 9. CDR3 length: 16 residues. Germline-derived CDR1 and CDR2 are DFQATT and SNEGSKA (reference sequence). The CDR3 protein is CSALDTGTANTGELFF. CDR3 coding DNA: TGCAGTGCTCTCGATACCGGGACAGCGAACACCGGGGAGCTGTTTTTT.